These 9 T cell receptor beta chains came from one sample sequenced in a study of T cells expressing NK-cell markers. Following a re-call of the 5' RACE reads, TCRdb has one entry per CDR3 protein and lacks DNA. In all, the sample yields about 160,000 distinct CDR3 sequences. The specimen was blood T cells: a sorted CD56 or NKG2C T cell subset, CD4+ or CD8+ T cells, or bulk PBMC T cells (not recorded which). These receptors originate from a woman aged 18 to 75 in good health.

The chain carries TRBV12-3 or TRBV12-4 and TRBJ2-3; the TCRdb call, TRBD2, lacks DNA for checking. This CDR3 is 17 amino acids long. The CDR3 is CASSGLAGGLGTDTQYF.

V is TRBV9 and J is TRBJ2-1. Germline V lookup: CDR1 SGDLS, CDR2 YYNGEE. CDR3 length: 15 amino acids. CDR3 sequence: CASSVGTATYNEQFF.

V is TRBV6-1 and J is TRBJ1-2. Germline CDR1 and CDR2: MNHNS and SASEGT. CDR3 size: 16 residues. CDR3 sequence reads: CASSEAHSRTNYGYTF.

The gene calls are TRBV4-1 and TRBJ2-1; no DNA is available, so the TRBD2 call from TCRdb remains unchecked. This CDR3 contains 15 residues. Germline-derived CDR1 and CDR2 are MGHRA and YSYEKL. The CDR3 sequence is CASSRGTSGGDEQFF.

The CDR3 reads CASSRPPTSGRRDEQFF. This chain joins TRBV4-2 and TRBJ2-1; TCRdb's D call, TRBD2, is unchecked because there is no DNA. This CDR3 region has 17 residues. CDR1 and CDR2 from the germline V gene are LGHNA and YNFKEQ.

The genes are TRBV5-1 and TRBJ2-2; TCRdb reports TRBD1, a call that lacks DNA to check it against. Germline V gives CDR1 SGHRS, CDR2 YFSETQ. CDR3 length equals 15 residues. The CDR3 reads CASSFQGVDTGELFF. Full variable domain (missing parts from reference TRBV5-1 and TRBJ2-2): KAGVTQTPRYLIKTRGQQVTLSCSPISGHRSVSWYQQTPGQGLQFLFEYFSETQRNKGNFPGRFSGRQFSNSRSEMNVSTLELGDSALYLCASSFQGVDTGELFFGEGSRLTVL.

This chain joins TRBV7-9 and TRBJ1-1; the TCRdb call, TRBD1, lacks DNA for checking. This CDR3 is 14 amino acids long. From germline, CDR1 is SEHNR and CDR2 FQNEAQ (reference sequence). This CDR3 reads CASSYPQTVAEAFF.

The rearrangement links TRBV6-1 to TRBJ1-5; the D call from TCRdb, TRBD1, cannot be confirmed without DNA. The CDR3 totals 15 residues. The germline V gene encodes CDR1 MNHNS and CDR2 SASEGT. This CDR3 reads CASTPVGGGNQPQHF.

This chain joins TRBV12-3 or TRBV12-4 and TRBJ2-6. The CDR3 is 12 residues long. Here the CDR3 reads CASISGANVLTF.